The 9 T cell receptor beta chains presented below share a single source sample, sequenced in a study of blood T cells in healthy people across ages. Together with a sample-barcoded 5' primer, a J-beta primer mix was included in a second PCR lasting about 6 to 12 cycles. TCRdb itself ran the 5' RACE reads through MiXCR, one entry per CDR3 protein. The repertoire holds roughly 680,000 distinct CDR3 sequences, with approximately 50% as singletons. The sample comprised blood. These receptors were taken from a woman in her sixties in good health.

The V gene is TRBV29-1, the J gene TRBJ2-1, with D possibly TRBD1 on 7 matching bases. The V end lost 7 bases, the J end lost 3 bases, and 25 bases lay between the germline ends. The CDR3 is 17 amino acids. Germline values: CDR1 SQVTM, CDR2 ANQGSEA. The CDR3 sequence: CSAEGLGGGGYYNEQFF. The CDR3 coding sequence is TGCAGCGCCGAGGGGCTAGGAGGAGGGGGCTACTACAATGAGCAGTTCTTC.

This clonotype was seen at least ten times. The V and J genes are TRBV7-3 and TRBJ2-4, with no clear D. This CDR3 contains 13 residues. Trimming took off 0 bases at V and 1 base at J, with 1 base between the two ends. Germline assignment: CDR1 SGHTA and CDR2 FQGTGA. CDR3 sequence reads: CASSLTAKNIQYF. The CDR3 region has the DNA TGTGCCAGCAGCTTAACGGCCAAAAACATTCAGTACTTC.

This clonotype has a handful of counts. This chain links TRBV2 with TRBJ2-7; 11 positions agree with TRBD2. CDR3 length equals 15 residues. CDR1 SNHLY and CDR2 FYNNEI come from the germline V gene. Germline trimming cut 7 bases from V and 3 bases from J; bases unmatched to any gene: 8. The CDR3 spells CASIELAGASYEQYF. The CDR3 DNA sequence: TGTGCCAGCATAGAACTAGCGGGAGCGAGCTACGAGCAGTACTTC. Looking up the rest from reference TRBV2 and TRBJ2-7 gives the full variable domain: EPEVTQTPSHQVTQMGQEVILRCVPISNHLYFYWYRQILGQKVEFLVSFYNNEISEKSEIFDDQFSVERPDGSNFTLKIRSTKLEDSAMYFCASIELAGASYEQYFGPGTRLTVT.

J is TRBJ2-1 and V is TRBV4-2; 8 bases are shared with TRBD2. Trimming took 6 bases from V and 7 from J; bases not matched to a gene: 8. Germline V CDR1 and CDR2: LGHNA, YNFKEQ. The CDR3 totals 14 residues. The CDR3 reads CASRRGADLNEQFF. CDR3 bases: TGTGCCAGCAGGCGGGGGGCAGATTTGAATGAGCAGTTCTTC.

The J gene is TRBJ2-7, the V gene TRBV27, with D possibly matching TRBD2 (6 bases). V dropped 7 bases and J dropped 0 bases, with 19 bases sitting between them. This CDR3 comprises 16 residues. Germline V gene lookup returns CDR1 MNHEY and CDR2 SMNVEV (reference sequence). Here the CDR3 DNA reads TGTGCCAGCACTACCAGGGCGGGAAGGAGCTCCTACGAGCAGTACTTC. Its protein product is CASTTRAGRSSYEQYF.

This clonotype was detected a few times. The rearrangement joins TRBV12-3 or TRBV12-4 to TRBJ2-2, with D unclear. Between the trimmed V and J ends, which lost 6 bases and 9 bases, there was a span of 8 bases. This CDR3 has 11 amino acids. CDR3 residues: CASSPMRELFF. The CDR3, as DNA: TGTGCCAGCAGCCCCATGAGGGAGCTGTTTTTT.

On this clonotype itself: Germline and junction disagree at one end, which may indicate a read error. This rearrangement joins TRBV20-1 to TRBJ1-2; TRBD1 is a possible D gene (5 bases). CDR3 length equals 13 residues. Germline CDR1 reads DFQATT; CDR2 reads SNEGSKA (reference sequence). CDR3 residues: CSARDPGYYGCTF. CDR3 bases: TGCAGTGCTAGGGATCCAGGGTACTATGGCTGCACCTTC.

This rearrangement joins TRBV28 to TRBJ1-5; D is unclear. Germline V gene lookup returns CDR1 MDHEN and CDR2 SYDVKM. The germline V and J ends were trimmed by 7 bases and 3 bases, with 10 bases remaining between them. The CDR3 has 13 amino acids. The CDR3 loop is CASKGSANQPQHF. The CDR3 DNA reads as TGTGCCAGCAAAGGGTCGGCCAATCAGCCCCAGCATTTT.

The V call is TRBV28, the J call TRBJ2-5; D is uncertain. The DNA end is a closer match to TRBJ2-7, so the J assignment may be wrong. The CDR3 runs 15 residues. Germline loops: CDR1 MDHEN, CDR2 SYDVKM. CDR3 nucleotide sequence: TGTGCCAGCATCCAAGGCAGCGCGAGCTCCTACGAGCAGTACTTC. This sequence encodes CASIQGSASSYEQYF.